This is a list of T cell receptor beta chains from one sample in a study of blood T cell repertoires in COVID-19. Assay: immunoSEQ multiplex PCR; the TCRdb copy retains only in-frame clones and omits some. This sample has approximately 210,000 clones, with 94% found just once. Source material: peripheral blood. These receptors were taken from a young man with COVID-19, enrolled during active disease. Both conserved end residues are part of each CDR3. D genes are given only for firm matches. Expanded clones are given a class, and other clones once, few, many or no size at all.

>TRBD2|NA|TRBJ2-3|TRBV6-5
TGTGCCAGTAGGAGCGGGGGCGCAGATACGCAGTATTTT
CASRSGGADTQYF
>NA|once|TRBJ2-1|TRBV29-1
TGCAGCCTGCTGGGGGGGGCCCCCAATGAGCAGTTCTTC
CSLLGGAPNEQFF
>TRBD1|NA|TRBJ2-7|TRBV19
TGTGCCAGTAGTACGCGGACAGGTCAAGCCTACGAGCAGTACTTC
CASSTRTGQAYEQYF
>TRBD2|NA|TRBJ2-1|TRBV10-2
TGCGCCAGCAGCCACGGGGTAGCGGGGGCCCAAGGGGAGCAGTTCTTC
CASSHGVAGAQGEQFF
>TRBD2|NA|TRBJ2-3|TRBV27
TGTGCCAGCAGTTTGCGGGGGTTGGTCACAGATACGCAGTATTTT
CASSLRGLVTDTQYF
>NA|NA|TRBJ1-2|TRBV12-3/TRBV12-4
TGTGCCAGCAGTTTGGCAGGCTATGGCTACACCTTC
CASSLAGYGYTF
>TRBD2|once|TRBJ2-3|TRBV19
TGTGCCAGTAGTAAGGCTCTAGCGGGGAGGTCAGATACGCAGTATTTT
CASSKALAGRSDTQYF
>TRBD1|once|TRBJ1-5|TRBV19
TGTGCCAGTAGTATAGTTCCGGGGACAGGGGGGCAGCCCCAGCATTTT
CASSIVPGTGGQPQHF
>TRBD1|NA|TRBJ2-2|TRBV29-1
TGCAGCGTTGGACTGACAGGGTACACCGGGGAGCTGTTTTTT
CSVGLTGYTGELFF
>TRBD1|NA|TRBJ1-1|TRBV7-2
TGTGCCAGCAGCTTAGACACACAGGGGGCCAGGGAAGCTTTCTTT
CASSLDTQGAREAFF
>NA|once|TRBJ1-1|TRBV19
TGTGCCAGTAGTCCCCCCGGGGGCACTGAAGCTTTCTTT
CASSPPGGTEAFF
>TRBD1|NA|TRBJ1-2|TRBV6-5
TGTGCCAGCAGTAACAGGGGGAGTATCTATGGCTACACCTTC
CASSNRGSIYGYTF
>TRBD1|NA|TRBJ1-1|TRBV2
TGTGCCAGCAGAAACAGGGGAGGCCCGAACACTGAAGCTTTCTTT
CASRNRGGPNTEAFF
>TRBD1|NA|TRBJ2-7|TRBV5-1
TGCGCCAGCAGCTTGGCTGGACAGGGGGCGCGTTTTGAGCAGTACTTC
CASSLAGQGARFEQYF
>NA|NA|TRBJ2-6|TRBV15
TGTGCCACCAGCAGAGATCTGGAGGGGGCCAACGTCCTGACTTTC
CATSRDLEGANVLTF
>NA|NA|TRBJ1-2|TRBV5-1
TGCGCCAGCAGCTTGGCGGGTCGAAGCAGGGACTATGGCTACACCTTC
CASSLAGRSRDYGYTF
>TRBD2|NA|TRBJ2-3|TRBV4-1
TGCGCCAGCAGCCAAGATTCGCCCCTAGCGGGGGAACCACCCACAGATACGCAGTATTTT
CASSQDSPLAGEPPTDTQYF
>TRBD1|NA|TRBJ1-3|TRBV6-5
TGTGCCAGCAGTTTACGGACAGGGCTCTCTGGAAACACCATATATTTT
CASSLRTGLSGNTIYF
>TRBD2|once|TRBJ2-2|TRBV10-3
TGTGCCGCCCAGCGGGGGGCACCCGGGGAGCTGTTTTTT
CAAQRGAPGELFF
>TRBD1|NA|TRBJ2-2|TRBV13
TGTGCCAGCAGCTACAGACCCCCGCGACAGGGATGGACCGGGGAGCTGTTTTTT
CASSYRPPRQGWTGELFF
>NA|NA|TRBJ2-2|TRBV10-1
TGCGCCAGCAGTGCAGGACAGTCGAACACCGGGGAGCTGTTTTTT
CASSAGQSNTGELFF